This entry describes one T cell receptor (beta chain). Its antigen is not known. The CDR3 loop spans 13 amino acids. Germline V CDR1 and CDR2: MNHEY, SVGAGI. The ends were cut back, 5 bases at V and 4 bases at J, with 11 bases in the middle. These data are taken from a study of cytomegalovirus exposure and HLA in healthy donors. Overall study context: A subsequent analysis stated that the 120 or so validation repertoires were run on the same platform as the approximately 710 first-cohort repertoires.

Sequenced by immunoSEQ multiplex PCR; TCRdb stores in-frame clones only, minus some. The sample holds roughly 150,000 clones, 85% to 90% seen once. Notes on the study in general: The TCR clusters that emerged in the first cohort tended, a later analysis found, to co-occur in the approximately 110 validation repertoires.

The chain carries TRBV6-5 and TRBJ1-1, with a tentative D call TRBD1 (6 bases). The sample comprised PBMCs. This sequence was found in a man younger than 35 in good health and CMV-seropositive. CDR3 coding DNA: TGTGCCAGCAGTCGGACAGTTACCACTGAAGCTTTCTTT. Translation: CASSRTVTTEAFF.